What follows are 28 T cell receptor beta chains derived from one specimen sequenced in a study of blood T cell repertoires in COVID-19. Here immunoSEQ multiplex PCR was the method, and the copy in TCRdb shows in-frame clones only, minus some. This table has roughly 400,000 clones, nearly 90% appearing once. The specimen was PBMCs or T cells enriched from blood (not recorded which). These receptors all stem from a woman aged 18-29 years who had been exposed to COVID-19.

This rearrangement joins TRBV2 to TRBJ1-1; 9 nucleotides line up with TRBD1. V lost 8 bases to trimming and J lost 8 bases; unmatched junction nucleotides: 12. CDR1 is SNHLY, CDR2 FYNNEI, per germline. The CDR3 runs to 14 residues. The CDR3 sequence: CASVVQGAVGEAFF. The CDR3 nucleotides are TGTGCCAGCGTAGTACAGGGGGCAGTCGGAGAAGCTTTCTTT.

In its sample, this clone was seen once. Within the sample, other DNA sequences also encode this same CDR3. CDR3 sequence (DNA): TGTGCCAGCTCACCGGGGCAGAACTATGGCTACACCTTC. Amino acids: CASSPGQNYGYTF. The chain uses TRBV18 and TRBJ1-2; D might be TRBD1 (5 bases). The CDR3 contains 13 residues. Per germline, CDR1 KGHSH and CDR2 LQKENI. V shed 3 bases and J shed 2 bases, with 7 bases lying between them.

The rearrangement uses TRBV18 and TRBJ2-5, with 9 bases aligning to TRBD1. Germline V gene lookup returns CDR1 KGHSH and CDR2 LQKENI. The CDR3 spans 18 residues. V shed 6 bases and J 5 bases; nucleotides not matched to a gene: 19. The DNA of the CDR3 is TGTGCCAGCTCGCGCTTATCCCCAGGACAGGGGATCGTCGAGACCCAGTACTTC. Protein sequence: CASSRLSPGQGIVETQYF.

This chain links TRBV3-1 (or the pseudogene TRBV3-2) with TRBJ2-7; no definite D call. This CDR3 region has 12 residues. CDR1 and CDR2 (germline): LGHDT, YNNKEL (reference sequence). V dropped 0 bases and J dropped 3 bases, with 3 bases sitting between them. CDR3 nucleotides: TGTGCCAGCAGCCAAGAGTACTACGAGCAGTACTTC. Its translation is CASSQEYYEQYF.

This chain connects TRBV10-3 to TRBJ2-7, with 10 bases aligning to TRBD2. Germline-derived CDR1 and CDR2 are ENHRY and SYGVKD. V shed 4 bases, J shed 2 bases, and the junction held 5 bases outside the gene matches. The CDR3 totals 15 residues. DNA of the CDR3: TGTGCCATCAGTGGAGCGGGGGGGCTGGCCTACGAGCAGTACTTC. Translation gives CAISGAGGLAYEQYF.

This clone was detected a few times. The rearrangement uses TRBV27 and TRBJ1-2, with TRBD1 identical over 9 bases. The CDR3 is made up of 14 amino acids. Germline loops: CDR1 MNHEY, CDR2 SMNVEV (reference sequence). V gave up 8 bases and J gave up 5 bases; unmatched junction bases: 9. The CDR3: CASSTGGRDYGYTF. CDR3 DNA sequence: TGTGCCAGCTCTACAGGGGGCAGGGATTATGGCTACACCTTC.

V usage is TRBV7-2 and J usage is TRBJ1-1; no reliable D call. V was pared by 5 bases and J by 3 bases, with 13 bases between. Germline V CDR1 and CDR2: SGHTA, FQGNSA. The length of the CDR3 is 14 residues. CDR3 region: CASSPPARDTEAFF. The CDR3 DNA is TGTGCCAGCAGCCCCCCCGCGAGAGACACTGAAGCTTTCTTT.

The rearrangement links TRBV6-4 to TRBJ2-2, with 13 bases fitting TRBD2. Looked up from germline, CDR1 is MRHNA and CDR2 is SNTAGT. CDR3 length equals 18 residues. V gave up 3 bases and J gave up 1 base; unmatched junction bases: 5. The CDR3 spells CASSDGGLAGMNTGELFF. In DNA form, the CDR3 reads TGTGCCAGCAGTGATGGGGGACTAGCGGGAATGAACACCGGGGAGCTGTTTTTT.

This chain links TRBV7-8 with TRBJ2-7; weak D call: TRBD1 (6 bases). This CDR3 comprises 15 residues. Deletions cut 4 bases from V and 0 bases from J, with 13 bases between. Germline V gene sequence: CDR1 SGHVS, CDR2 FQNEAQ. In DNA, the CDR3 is TGTGCCAGCAGCTCGTACAGGGAAACCTCCTACGAGCAGTACTTC. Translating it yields CASSSYRETSYEQYF. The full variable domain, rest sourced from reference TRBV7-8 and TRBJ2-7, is GAGVSQSPRYKVAKRGQDVALRCDPISGHVSLFWYQQALGQGPEFLTYFQNEAQLDKSGLPSDRFFAERPEGSVSTLKIQRTQQEDSAVYLCASSSYRETSYEQYFGPGTRLTVT.

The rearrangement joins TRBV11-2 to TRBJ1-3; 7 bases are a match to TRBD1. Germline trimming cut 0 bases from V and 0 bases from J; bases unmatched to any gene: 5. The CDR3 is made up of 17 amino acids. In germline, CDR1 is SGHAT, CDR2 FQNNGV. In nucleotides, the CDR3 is TGTGCCAGCAGCTTAGATAGGGGGACAGTCTCTGGAAACACCATATATTTT. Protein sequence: CASSLDRGTVSGNTIYF. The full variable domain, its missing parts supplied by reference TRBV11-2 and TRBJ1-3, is EAGVAQSPRYKIIEKRQSVAFWCNPISGHATLYWYQQILGQGPKLLIQFQNNGVVDDSQLPKDRFSAERLKGVDSTLKIQPAKLEDSAVYLCASSLDRGTVSGNTIYFGEGSWLTVV.

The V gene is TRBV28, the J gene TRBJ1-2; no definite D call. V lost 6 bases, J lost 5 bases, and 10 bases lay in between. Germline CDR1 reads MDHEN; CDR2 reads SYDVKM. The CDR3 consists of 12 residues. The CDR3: CASSRSSYGYTF. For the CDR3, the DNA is TGTGCCAGCAGCCGGAGCAGTTATGGCTACACCTTC.

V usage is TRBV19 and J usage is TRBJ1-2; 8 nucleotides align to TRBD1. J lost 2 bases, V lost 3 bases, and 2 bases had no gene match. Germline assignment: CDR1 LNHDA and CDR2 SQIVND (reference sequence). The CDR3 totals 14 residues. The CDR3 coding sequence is TGTGCCAGTAGTATGGGACAGGTGAACTATGGCTACACCTTC. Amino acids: CASSMGQVNYGYTF.

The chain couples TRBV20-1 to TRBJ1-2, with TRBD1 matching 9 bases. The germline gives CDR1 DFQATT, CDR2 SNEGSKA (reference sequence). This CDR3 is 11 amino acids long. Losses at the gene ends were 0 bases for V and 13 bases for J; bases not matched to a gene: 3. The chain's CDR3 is CSAREDRGVTF. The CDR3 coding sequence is TGCAGTGCTAGAGAAGACAGGGGGGTCACCTTC.

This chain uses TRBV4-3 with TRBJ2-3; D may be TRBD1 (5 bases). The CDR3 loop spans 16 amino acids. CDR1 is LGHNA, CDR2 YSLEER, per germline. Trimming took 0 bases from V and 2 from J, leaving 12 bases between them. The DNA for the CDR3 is TGCGCCAGCAGCCAAGAGGGGCGGAGATACACAGATACGCAGTATTTT. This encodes CASSQEGRRYTDTQYF.

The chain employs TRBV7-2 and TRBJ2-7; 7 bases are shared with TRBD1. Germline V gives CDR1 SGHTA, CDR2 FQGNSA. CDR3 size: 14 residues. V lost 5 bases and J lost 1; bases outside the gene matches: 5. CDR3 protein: CASSHGQVSYEQYF. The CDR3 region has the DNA TGTGCCAGCAGCCACGGACAGGTTTCCTACGAGCAGTACTTC.

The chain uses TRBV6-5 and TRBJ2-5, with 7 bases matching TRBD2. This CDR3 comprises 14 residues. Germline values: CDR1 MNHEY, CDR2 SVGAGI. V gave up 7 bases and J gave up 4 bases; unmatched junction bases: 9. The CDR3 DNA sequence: TGTGCCAGCAATTCGGGGGGAGTAGGAGAGACCCAGTACTTC. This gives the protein CASNSGGVGETQYF.

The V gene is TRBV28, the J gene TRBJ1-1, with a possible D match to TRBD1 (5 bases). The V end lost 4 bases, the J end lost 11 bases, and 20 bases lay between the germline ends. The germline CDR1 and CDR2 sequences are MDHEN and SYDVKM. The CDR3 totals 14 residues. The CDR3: CASSSPVKAGRAFF. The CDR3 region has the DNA TGTGCCAGCAGTTCACCCGTTAAGGCAGGGCGGGCTTTCTTT.

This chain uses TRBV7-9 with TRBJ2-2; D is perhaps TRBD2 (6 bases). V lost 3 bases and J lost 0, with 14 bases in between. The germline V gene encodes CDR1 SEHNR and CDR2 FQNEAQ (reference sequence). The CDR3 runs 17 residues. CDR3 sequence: CASSLGGAGANTGELFF. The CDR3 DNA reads TGTGCCAGCAGCTTGGGAGGTGCGGGCGCGAACACCGGGGAGCTGTTTTTT.

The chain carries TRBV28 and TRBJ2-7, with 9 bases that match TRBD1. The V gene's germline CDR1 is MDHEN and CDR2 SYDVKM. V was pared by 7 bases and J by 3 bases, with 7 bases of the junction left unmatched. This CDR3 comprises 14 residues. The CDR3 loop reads CASTLGTGLYEQYF. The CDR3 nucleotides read TGTGCCAGCACCCTCGGGACAGGGCTCTACGAGCAGTACTTC. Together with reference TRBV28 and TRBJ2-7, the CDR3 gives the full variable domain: DVKVTQSSRYLVKRTGEKVFLECVQDMDHENMFWYRQDPGLGLRLIYFSYDVKMKEKGDIPEGYSVSREKKERFSLILESASTNQTSMYLCASTLGTGLYEQYFGPGTRLTVT.

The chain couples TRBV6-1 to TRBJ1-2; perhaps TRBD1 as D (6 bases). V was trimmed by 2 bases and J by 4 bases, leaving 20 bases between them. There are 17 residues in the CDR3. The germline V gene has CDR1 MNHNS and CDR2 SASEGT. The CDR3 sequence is CASSERTEGRGGYGYTF. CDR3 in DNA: TGTGCCAGCAGTGAACGGACAGAAGGGAGGGGGGGCTATGGCTACACCTTC.

The CDR3: CATKYGQGSTEAFF. The DNA of the CDR3 is TGTGCCACCAAGTACGGACAGGGCAGCACTGAAGCTTTCTTT. This chain connects TRBV2 to TRBJ1-1; 8 bases fit TRBD1. The V gene end was trimmed by 10 bases and the J gene end by 4 bases; junction bases not matched to a gene: 11. Germline V gene data show CDR1 as SNHLY and CDR2 as FYNNEI. This CDR3 is 14 amino acids long.

CDR3 residues: CAISFGISDTQYF. CDR3 coding DNA: TGTGCCATCAGTTTCGGGATTTCAGATACGCAGTATTTT. V is TRBV10-3 and J is TRBJ2-3; a possible D gene is TRBD2 (5 bases). CDR3 length equals 13 residues. In germline, CDR1 is ENHRY, CDR2 SYGVKD. V was cut by 5 bases and J by 4 bases, with 10 bases left in between.

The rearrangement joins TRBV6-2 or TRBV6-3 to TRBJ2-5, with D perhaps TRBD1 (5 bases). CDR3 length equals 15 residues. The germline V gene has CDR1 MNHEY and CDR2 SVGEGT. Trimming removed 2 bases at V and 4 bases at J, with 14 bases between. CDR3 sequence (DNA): TGTGCCAGCAGTTACGAGTCAGGGAAAGCAGAGACCCAGTACTTC. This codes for CASSYESGKAETQYF.

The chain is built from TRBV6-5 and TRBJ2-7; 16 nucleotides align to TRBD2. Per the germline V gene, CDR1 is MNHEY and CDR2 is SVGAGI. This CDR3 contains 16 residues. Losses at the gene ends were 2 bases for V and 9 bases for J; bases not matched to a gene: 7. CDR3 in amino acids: CASSYGGLAGGPGQYF. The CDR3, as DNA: TGTGCCAGCAGTTACGGGGGACTAGCGGGAGGGCCCGGGCAGTACTTC.

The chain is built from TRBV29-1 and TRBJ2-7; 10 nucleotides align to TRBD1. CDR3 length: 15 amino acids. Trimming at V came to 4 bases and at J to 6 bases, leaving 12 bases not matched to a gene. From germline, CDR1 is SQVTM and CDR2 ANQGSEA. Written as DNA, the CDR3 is TGCAGCGTTGGGACGGCGACAGGGGGCTTGGGCGAGCAGTACTTC. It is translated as CSVGTATGGLGEQYF.

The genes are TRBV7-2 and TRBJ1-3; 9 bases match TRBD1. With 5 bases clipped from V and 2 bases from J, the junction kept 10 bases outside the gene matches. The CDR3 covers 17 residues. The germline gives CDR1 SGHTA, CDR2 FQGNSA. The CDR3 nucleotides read TGTGCCAGCAGCCCCGCTCCGGGACAGGGCCCTGGAAACACCATATATTTT. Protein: CASSPAPGQGPGNTIYF.

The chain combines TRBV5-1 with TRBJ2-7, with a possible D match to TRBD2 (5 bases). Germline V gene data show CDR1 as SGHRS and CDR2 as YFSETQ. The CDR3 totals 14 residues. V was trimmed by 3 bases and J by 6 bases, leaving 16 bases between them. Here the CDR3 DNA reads TGCGCCAGCAGCTCCCAGCGGTATCCGGTCGAGCAGTACTTC. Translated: CASSSQRYPVEQYF.

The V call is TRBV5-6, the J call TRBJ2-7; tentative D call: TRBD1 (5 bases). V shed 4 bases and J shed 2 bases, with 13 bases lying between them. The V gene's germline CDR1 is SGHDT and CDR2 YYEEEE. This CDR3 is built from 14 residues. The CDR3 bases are TGTGCCAGCAGCGGGTCCCAGGGCCCCTACGAGCAGTACTTC. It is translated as CASSGSQGPYEQYF. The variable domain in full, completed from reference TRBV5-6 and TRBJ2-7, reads DAGVTQSPTHLIKTRGQQVTLRCSPKSGHDTVSWYQQALGQGPQFIFQYYEEEERQRGNFPDRFSGHQFPNYSSELNVNALLLGDSALYLCASSGSQGPYEQYFGPGTRLTVT.